The 18 T cell receptor beta chains below all came from one sample that was sequenced in a study of blood T cell repertoires in COVID-19. The table came from immunoSEQ multiplex PCR; TCRdb's copy has only in-frame clones and leaves some out. The sample has 270,000 or so clones, 80% to 90% seen once; the top ten hold less than 3%. Sequencing was performed on peripheral blood. All receptors derive from a woman in her 30s with active or convalescent COVID-19.

This chain connects TRBV28 to TRBJ2-2, with 8 positions matching TRBD1. The CDR3 loop spans 15 amino acids. Trimming removed 2 bases from V and 5 bases from J; junction bases left unmatched: 4. CDR1 is MDHEN and CDR2 is SYDVKM in the germline V gene. CDR3: CASSLRRTGTGELFF. The DNA of the CDR3 is TGTGCCAGCAGTTTAAGACGGACAGGGACCGGGGAGCTGTTTTTT. Together with reference TRBV28 and TRBJ2-2, the CDR3 gives the full variable domain: DVKVTQSSRYLVKRTGEKVFLECVQDMDHENMFWYRQDPGLGLRLIYFSYDVKMKEKGDIPEGYSVSREKKERFSLILESASTNQTSMYLCASSLRRTGTGELFFGEGSRLTVL.

CDR3 in DNA: TGTGCCAGCAGCCCTAGCACGGGGCGGGGGGCTGAAGCTTTCTTT. Its translation is CASSPSTGRGAEAFF. The chain uses TRBV7-8 and TRBJ1-1, with TRBD1 as a possible D gene (5 bases). Trimming pared 5 bases from V and 6 bases from J, leaving 19 bases between. Per germline, CDR1 SGHVS and CDR2 FQNEAQ. The length of the CDR3 is 15 residues.

V usage is TRBV6-2 or TRBV6-3 and J usage is TRBJ1-1, with TRBD1 identical over 8 bases. The CDR3 sequence is 15 residues long. The V segment lost 5 bases and the J segment 0 bases; nucleotides outside the gene matches: 5. Germline V gene lookup returns CDR1 MNHEY and CDR2 SVGEGT. Here the CDR3 reads CASSKDRGLNTEAFF. Here the CDR3 DNA reads TGTGCCAGCAGTAAAGACAGGGGTTTGAACACTGAAGCTTTCTTT.

This clone was recorded only once. This chain uses TRBV27 with TRBJ1-6; 8 positions agree with TRBD1. The CDR3 is 15 residues long. From germline, CDR1 is MNHEY and CDR2 SMNVEV (reference sequence). Unmatched junction bases numbered 7, after V lost 3 bases and J lost 9 bases. In DNA form, the CDR3 reads TGTGCCAGCAGTTTTAGTACGCAGGGGGCTTCACCCCTCCACTTT. This sequence encodes CASSFSTQGASPLHF.

This clone was counted between two and nine times. The chain couples TRBV19 to TRBJ1-2; D is unresolved. The length of the CDR3 is 12 residues. Germline CDR1 reads LNHDA; CDR2 reads SQIVND (reference sequence). Trimming stripped 11 bases from V and 8 bases from J, with 18 bases between. The CDR3 DNA is TGTGCCGGATTTAGCGGGCTGGGCGGCTACACCTTC. This translates into CAGFSGLGGYTF.

This rearrangement joins TRBV6-5 to TRBJ2-5, with D hard to call. In germline, CDR1 is MNHEY, CDR2 SVGAGI. The CDR3 is 13 residues long. Trimming stripped 6 bases from V and 6 bases from J, with 14 bases between. As DNA, the CDR3 is TGTGCCAGCAGGGCAGGTGGCGAGAAGACCCAGTACTTC. Encoded protein: CASRAGGEKTQYF.

J is TRBJ2-3 and V is TRBV7-9; 9 bases are shared with TRBD2. The V gene's germline CDR1 is SEHNR and CDR2 FQNEAQ (reference sequence). The length of the CDR3 is 17 residues. V shed 4 bases and J 10 bases; nucleotides not matched to a gene: 18. Here the CDR3 reads CASSSNTLAGAPRAQYF. The CDR3 DNA is TGTGCCAGCAGCTCAAACACCTTAGCGGGGGCCCCTCGCGCGCAGTATTTT.

The J gene is TRBJ2-7, the V gene TRBV5-6; 8 nucleotides match TRBD2. Trimming cost V 4 bases and J 5 bases; bases outside gene matches: 11. Per germline, CDR1 SGHDT and CDR2 YYEEEE. This CDR3 has 15 amino acids. CDR3 DNA: TGTGCCAGCAGCCCTCGGGGCGGGGGGAGAAACGAGCAGTACTTC. It yields the protein CASSPRGGGRNEQYF.

The chain employs TRBV6-2 or TRBV6-3 and TRBJ1-1, with TRBD1 identical over 7 bases. The germline V gene encodes CDR1 MNHEY and CDR2 SVGEGT. The CDR3 length is 15 residues. The V segment lost 4 bases and the J segment 3 bases; nucleotides outside the gene matches: 8. CDR3 amino acids: CASSSPIDRDTEAFF. In DNA form, the CDR3 reads TGTGCCAGCAGTTCCCCAATAGACAGGGACACTGAAGCTTTCTTT.

The chain uses TRBV14 and TRBJ2-1; 7 bases are a match to TRBD2. The CDR3 is made up of 15 amino acids. V shed 4 bases, J shed 4 bases, and the junction held 7 bases outside the gene matches. Germline CDR1 SGHDN, CDR2 FVKESK. CDR3 nucleotide sequence: TGTGCCAGCAGCCGACTGGGGGGGAGATACAATGAGCAGTTCTTC. This codes for CASSRLGGRYNEQFF.

The CDR3 spells CASSSPLAGARDNEQFF. In DNA, the CDR3 is TGTGCCAGCAGTTCCCCGCTAGCGGGGGCTAGGGACAATGAGCAGTTCTTC. The V call is TRBV9, the J call TRBJ2-1, with TRBD2 identical over 10 bases. The CDR3 is 17 residues long. Germline trimming cut 5 bases from V and 5 bases from J; bases unmatched to any gene: 13. The germline CDR1 and CDR2 sequences are SGDLS and YYNGEE. The variable domain in full, with the rest retrieved from reference TRBV9 and TRBJ2-1, is DSGVTQTPKHLITATGQRVTLRCSPRSGDLSVYWYQQSLDQGLQFLIQYYNGEERAKGNILERFSAQQFPDLHSELNLSSLELGDSALYFCASSSPLAGARDNEQFFGPGTRLTVL.

This clone has a single count. The J gene is TRBJ1-5, the V gene TRBV27; TRBD1 agrees at 7 bases. The CDR3 spans 15 residues. Germline CDR1 is MNHEY and CDR2 is SMNVEV (reference sequence). J was trimmed by 2 bases and V by 6 bases; bases with no gene match: 7. In nucleotides, the CDR3 is TGTGCCAGCAGACCCCCCAGGGGGTGCAATCAGCCCCAGCATTTT. It codes for CASRPPRGCNQPQHF.

The chain links TRBV30 to TRBJ2-5; maybe TRBD1 (5 bases). The CDR3 totals 15 residues. Trimming took off 2 bases at V and 1 base at J, with 14 bases between the two ends. CDR1 is GTSNPN and CDR2 is SVGIG in the germline V gene (reference sequence). The CDR3 region is CAWSTRTSIQETQYF. The CDR3 bases are TGTGCCTGGAGTACAAGGACATCTATCCAAGAGACCCAGTACTTC.

The V gene is TRBV20-1, the J gene TRBJ1-2; D remains unclear. The CDR3 spans 14 residues. CDR1 and CDR2 (germline): DFQATT, SNEGSKA (reference sequence). Trimming shortened V by 3 bases and J by 2 bases, and 13 bases separated the two germline ends. The CDR3 loop is CSASKERFNYGYTF. For the CDR3, the DNA is TGCAGTGCTAGTAAGGAGAGATTCAACTATGGCTACACCTTC.

This CDR3 is CAWSPPGQGDTNEKLFF. Here the CDR3 DNA reads TGTGCCTGGAGTCCCCCTGGGCAGGGTGATACTAATGAAAAACTGTTTTTT. The chain links TRBV30 to TRBJ1-4, with D perhaps TRBD1 (5 bases). The germline V gene has CDR1 GTSNPN and CDR2 SVGIG (reference sequence). The CDR3 spans 17 residues. V was clipped by 2 bases and J by 2 bases, with 18 bases between them.

The chain combines TRBV18 with TRBJ2-4, with TRBD2 identical over 9 bases. V trimming: 3 bases; J trimming: 8 bases; junction bases outside the gene matches: 5. CDR1 and CDR2 (germline): KGHSH, LQKENI. The CDR3 runs to 14 residues. The CDR3 bases are TGTGCCAGCTCACCGGGACTAGCTATAGACATTCAGTACTTC. It encodes CASSPGLAIDIQYF.

The gene calls are TRBV19 and TRBJ1-1; D unresolved. V was trimmed by 10 bases and J by 3 bases, leaving 15 bases between them. This CDR3 region has 13 residues. Germline V gene sequence: CDR1 LNHDA, CDR2 SQIVND (reference sequence). The CDR3 is CATTVGEDTEAFF. The CDR3 DNA is TGTGCCACCACTGTCGGGGAGGACACTGAAGCTTTCTTT.

This clone was seen a single time. The rearrangement uses TRBV7-8 and TRBJ2-3, with a weak D call TRBD2 (6 bases). Germline V gene lookup returns CDR1 SGHVS and CDR2 FQNEAQ. The CDR3 covers 17 residues. With 4 bases removed from V and 0 bases from J, the gap between germline ends came to 17 bases. The CDR3 bases are TGTGCCAGCAGCTACCGGTCCCCAGGGACTAGCACAGATACGCAGTATTTT. It encodes CASSYRSPGTSTDTQYF.